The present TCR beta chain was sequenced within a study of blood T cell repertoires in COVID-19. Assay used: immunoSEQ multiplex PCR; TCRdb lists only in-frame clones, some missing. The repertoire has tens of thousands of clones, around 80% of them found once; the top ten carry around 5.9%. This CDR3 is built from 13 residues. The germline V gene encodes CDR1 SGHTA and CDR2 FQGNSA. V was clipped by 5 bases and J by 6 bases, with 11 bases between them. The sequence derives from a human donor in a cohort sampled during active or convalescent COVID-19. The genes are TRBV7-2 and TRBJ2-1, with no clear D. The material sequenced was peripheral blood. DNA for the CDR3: TGTGCCAGCAGCCCCCTTTTGGCCAATGAGCAGTTCTTC. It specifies CASSPLLANEQFF.